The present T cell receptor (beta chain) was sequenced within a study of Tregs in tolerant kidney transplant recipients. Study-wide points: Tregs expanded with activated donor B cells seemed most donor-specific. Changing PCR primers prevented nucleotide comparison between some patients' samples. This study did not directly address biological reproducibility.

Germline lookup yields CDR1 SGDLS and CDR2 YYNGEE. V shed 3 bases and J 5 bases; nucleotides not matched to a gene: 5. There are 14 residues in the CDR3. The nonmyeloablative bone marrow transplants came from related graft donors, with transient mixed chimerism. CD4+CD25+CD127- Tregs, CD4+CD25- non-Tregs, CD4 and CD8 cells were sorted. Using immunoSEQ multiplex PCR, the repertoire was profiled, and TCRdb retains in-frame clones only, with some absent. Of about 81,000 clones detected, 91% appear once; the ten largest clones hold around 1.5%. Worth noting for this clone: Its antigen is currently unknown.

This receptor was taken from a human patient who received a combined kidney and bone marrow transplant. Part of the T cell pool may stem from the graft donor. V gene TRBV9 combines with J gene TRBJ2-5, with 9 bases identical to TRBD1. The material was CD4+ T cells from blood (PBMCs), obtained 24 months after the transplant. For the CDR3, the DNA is TGTGCCAGCAGCGCCGGGACAGGGACTGAGACCCAGTACTTC. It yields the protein CASSAGTGTETQYF.